This entry is about one TCR beta chain. The data derive from a study of T cell clonotyping in hematopoietic cell transplantation. The CDR3 is 15 residues long. Trimming removed 5 bases from V and 3 bases from J; junction bases left unmatched: 7. CDR1 is LNHDA and CDR2 is SQIVND in the germline V gene (reference sequence). Here immunoSEQ multiplex PCR was the method, and the copy in TCRdb shows in-frame clones only, minus some. The sample holds some 10,000 clones, about half seen once. Sequencing used peripheral blood mononuclear cells, obtained 100 days after allogeneic stem cell transplant. The TCR originated in a female patient aged 45-65 years who had an allogeneic stem cell transplant from an unrelated donor, so the T cells may come from the graft donor. Some clones in this sample may be carry-over from other donors' samples. The rearrangement joins TRBV19 to TRBJ2-5; 9 positions agree with TRBD2. Written as DNA, the CDR3 is TGTGCCAGTAGTTTTAGCGGGAGATCGGAAGAGACCCAGTACTTC. It encodes CASSFSGRSEETQYF. The complete variable domain, with remaining parts taken from reference TRBV19 and TRBJ2-5, reads DGGITQSPKYLFRKEGQNVTLSCEQNLNHDAMYWYRQDPGQGLRLIYYSQIVNDFQKGDIAEGYSVSREKKESFPLTVTSAQKNPTAFYLCASSFSGRSEETQYFGPGTRLLVL.